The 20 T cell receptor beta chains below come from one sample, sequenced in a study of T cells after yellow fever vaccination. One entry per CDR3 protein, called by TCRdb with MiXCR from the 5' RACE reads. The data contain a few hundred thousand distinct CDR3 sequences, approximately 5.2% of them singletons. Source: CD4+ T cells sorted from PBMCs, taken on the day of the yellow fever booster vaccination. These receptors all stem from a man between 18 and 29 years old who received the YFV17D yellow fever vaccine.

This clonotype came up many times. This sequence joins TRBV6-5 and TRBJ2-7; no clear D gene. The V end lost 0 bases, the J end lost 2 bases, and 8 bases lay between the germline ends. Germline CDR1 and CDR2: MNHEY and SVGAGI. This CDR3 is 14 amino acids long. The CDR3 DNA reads TGTGCCAGCAGTTACTCACGGGTCACCTACGAGCAGTACTTC. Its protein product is CASSYSRVTYEQYF.

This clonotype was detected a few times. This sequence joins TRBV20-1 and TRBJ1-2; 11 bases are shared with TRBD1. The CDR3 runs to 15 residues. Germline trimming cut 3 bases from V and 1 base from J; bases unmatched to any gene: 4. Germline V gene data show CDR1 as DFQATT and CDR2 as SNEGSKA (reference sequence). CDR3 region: CSASPGTGGNYGYTF. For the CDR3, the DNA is TGCAGTGCTAGCCCCGGGACAGGGGGTAACTATGGCTACACCTTC.

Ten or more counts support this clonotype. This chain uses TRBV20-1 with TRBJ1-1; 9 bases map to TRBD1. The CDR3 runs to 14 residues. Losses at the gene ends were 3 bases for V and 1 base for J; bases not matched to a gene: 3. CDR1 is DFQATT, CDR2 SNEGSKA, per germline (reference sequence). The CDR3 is CSARTGGWNTEAFF. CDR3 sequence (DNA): TGCAGTGCTAGGACAGGGGGGTGGAACACTGAAGCTTTCTTT.

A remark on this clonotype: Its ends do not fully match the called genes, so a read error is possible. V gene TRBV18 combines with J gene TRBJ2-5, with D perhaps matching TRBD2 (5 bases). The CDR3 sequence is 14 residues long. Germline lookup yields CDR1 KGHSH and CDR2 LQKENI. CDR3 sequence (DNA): TGTGCCAGCTCCCCAACTGCGGGTCAAGAGACCCAGTGCTTC. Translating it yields CASSPTAGQETQCF.

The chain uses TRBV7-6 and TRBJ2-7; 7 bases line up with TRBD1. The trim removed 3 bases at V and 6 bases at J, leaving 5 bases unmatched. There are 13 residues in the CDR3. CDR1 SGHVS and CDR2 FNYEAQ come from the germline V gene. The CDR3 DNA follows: TGTGCCAGCAGCTTGGAACAGGGGACCGAGCAGTACGTC. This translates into CASSLEQGTEQYV.

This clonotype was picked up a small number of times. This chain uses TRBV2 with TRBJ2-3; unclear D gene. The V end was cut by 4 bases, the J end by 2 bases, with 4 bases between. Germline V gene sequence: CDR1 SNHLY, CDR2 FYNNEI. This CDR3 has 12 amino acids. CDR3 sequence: CASSAFTDTQYF. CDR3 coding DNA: TGTGCCAGCAGTGCATTCACAGATACGCAGTATTTT. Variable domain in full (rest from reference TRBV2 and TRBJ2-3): EPEVTQTPSHQVTQMGQEVILRCVPISNHLYFYWYRQILGQKVEFLVSFYNNEISEKSEIFDDQFSVERPDGSNFTLKIRSTKLEDSAMYFCASSAFTDTQYFGPGTRLTVL.

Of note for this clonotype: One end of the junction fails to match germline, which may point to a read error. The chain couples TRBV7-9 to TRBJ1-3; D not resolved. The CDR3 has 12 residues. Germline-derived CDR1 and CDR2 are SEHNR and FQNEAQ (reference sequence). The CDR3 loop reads CASSLEGRSGHF. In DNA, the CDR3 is TGTGCCAGCAGCTTAGAGGGCAGAAGTGGGCATTTT.

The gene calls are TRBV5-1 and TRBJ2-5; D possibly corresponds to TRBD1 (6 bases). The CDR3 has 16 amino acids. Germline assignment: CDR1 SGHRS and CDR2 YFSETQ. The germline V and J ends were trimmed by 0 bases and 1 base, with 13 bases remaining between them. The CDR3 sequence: CASSLDPRGGQETQYF. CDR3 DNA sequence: TGCGCCAGCAGCTTGGACCCCAGGGGTGGCCAAGAGACCCAGTACTTC.

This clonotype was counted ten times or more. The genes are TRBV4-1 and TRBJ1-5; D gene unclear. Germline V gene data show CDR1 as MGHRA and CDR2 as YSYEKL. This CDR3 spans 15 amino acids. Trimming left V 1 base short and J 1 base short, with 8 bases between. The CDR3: CASSQAPRSNQPQHF. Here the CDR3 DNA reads TGCGCCAGCAGCCAAGCGCCGAGGAGCAATCAGCCCCAGCATTTT.

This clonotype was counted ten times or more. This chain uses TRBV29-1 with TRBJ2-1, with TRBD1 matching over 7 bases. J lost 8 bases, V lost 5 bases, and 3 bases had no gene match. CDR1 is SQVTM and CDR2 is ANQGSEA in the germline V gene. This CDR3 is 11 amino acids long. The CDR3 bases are TGCAGCGTTTCTACAGGGGATGAGCAGTTCTTC. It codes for CSVSTGDEQFF.

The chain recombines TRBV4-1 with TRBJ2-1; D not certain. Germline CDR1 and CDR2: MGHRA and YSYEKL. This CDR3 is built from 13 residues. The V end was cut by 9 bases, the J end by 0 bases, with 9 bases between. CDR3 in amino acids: CASQRSSYNEQFF. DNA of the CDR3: TGCGCCAGTCAGAGGAGCTCCTACAATGAGCAGTTCTTC.

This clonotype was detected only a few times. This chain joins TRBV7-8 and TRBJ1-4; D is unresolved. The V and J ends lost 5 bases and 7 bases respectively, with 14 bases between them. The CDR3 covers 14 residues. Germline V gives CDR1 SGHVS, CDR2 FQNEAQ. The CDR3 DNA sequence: TGTGCCAGCAGCACGAGGGATCTGAGTGAAAAACTGTTTTTT. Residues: CASSTRDLSEKLFF.

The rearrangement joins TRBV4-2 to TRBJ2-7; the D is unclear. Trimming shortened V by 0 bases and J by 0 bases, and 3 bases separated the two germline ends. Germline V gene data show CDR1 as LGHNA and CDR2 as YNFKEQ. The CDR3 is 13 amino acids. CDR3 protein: CASSQDNSYEQYF. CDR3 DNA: TGTGCCAGCAGCCAAGATAACTCCTACGAGCAGTACTTC.

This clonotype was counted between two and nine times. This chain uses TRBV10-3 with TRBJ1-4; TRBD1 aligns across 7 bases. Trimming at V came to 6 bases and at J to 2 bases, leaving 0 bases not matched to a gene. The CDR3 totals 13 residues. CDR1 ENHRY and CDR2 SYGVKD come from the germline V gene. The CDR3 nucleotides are TGTGCCATCAGACAGGGGACTAATGAAAAACTGTTTTTT. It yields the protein CAIRQGTNEKLFF.

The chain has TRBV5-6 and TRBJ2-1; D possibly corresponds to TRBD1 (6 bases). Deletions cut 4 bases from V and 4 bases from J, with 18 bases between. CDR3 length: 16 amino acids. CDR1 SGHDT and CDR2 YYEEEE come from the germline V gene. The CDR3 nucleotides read TGTGCCAGCAGCCCTCTAACGGACAGAAGTTACAATGAGCAGTTCTTC. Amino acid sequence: CASSPLTDRSYNEQFF.

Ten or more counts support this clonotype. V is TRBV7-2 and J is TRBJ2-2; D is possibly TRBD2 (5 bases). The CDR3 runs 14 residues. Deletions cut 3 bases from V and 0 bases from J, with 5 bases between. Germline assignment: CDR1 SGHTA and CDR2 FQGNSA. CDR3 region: CASSLTTNTGELFF. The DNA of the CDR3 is TGTGCCAGCAGCTTGACTACGAACACCGGGGAGCTGTTTTTT. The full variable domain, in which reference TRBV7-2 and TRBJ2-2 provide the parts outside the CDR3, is GAGVSQSPSNKVTEKGKDVELRCDPISGHTALYWYRQSLGQGLEFLIYFQGNSAPDKSGLPSDRFSAERTGGSVSTLTIQRTQQEDSAVYLCASSLTTNTGELFFGEGSRLTVL.

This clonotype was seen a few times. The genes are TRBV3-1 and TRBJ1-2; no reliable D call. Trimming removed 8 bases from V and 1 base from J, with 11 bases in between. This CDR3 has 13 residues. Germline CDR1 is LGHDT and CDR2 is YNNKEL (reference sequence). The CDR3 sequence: CASATAYNYGYTF. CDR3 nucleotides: TGTGCCAGCGCGACTGCTTATAACTATGGCTACACCTTC.

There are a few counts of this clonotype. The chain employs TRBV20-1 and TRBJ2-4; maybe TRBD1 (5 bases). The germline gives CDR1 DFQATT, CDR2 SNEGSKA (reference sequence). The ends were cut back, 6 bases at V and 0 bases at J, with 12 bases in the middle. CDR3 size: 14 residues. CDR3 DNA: TGCAGTGCGCACAGGAATCTAGCCAAAAACATTCAGTACTTC. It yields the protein CSAHRNLAKNIQYF.

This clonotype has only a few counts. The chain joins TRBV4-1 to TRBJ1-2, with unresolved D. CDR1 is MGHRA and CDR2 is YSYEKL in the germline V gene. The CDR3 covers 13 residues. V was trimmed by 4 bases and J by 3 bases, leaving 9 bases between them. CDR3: CASSPGRDYGYTF. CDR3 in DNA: TGCGCCAGCAGCCCAGGACGGGACTATGGCTACACCTTC.

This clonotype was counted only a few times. Written as DNA, the CDR3 is TGTGCCAGCAGCTTAGTTCCTAGCGGGGAGGGGGAGACCCAGTACTTC. Translating gives CASSLVPSGEGETQYF. The genes are TRBV7-2 and TRBJ2-5, with 9 bases fitting TRBD2. Trimming took 1 base from V and 5 from J; bases not matched to a gene: 8. Germline values: CDR1 SGHTA, CDR2 FQGNSA. This CDR3 contains 16 residues.